This note documents a single T cell receptor beta chain sequence. This record belongs to a study of T cell responses to AZD1222 COVID-19 vaccine. There are 16 residues in the CDR3. Trimming removed 0 bases at V and 2 bases at J, with 12 bases between. CDR1 is SGHRS, CDR2 YFSETQ, per germline. TCRdb's copy holds only in-frame clones and misses some; the assay was immunoSEQ multiplex PCR. The sample lists about 140,000 clones, over 90% occurring once. The material sequenced was peripheral blood, taken 28 days after the second AZD1222 dose. The TCR was taken from an adult who received the AZD1222 COVID-19 vaccine. The V and J genes are TRBV5-1 and TRBJ1-5; tentative D call: TRBD1 (5 bases). The CDR3 sequence is CASSLGSGLGNQPQHF. CDR3 nucleotide sequence: TGCGCCAGCAGCTTGGGGTCAGGGTTAGGCAATCAGCCCCAGCATTTT.